This T cell receptor beta chain is drawn from a study of T cells in tuberculosis. Study context: This South African cohort compared adolescents with or without latent tuberculosis against adults with active tuberculosis. Study-wide findings and caveats: Using the GMM-specific repertoire gave about 84% accuracy versus roughly 70% with motifs. Active tuberculosis TCR-alpha repertoires lay closer to GMM-specific TCRs than IGRA-negative controls, suggesting clonal expansion.

Repertoires were generated with immunoSEQ multiplex PCR, while TCRdb's copy carries only in-frame clones and drops some. The sample consists of tens of thousands of clones, approximately 94% of them appearing once. Regarding this clone: Its cognate antigen is unknown.

V lost 5 bases and J lost 4, with 11 bases in between. The length of the CDR3 is 13 residues. Germline assignment: CDR1 SGHVS and CDR2 FQNEAQ. The clonotype comes from a donor aged 10 to 29 with latent tuberculosis or without tuberculosis infection. This chain links TRBV7-8 with TRBJ2-5; weak D call: TRBD2 (6 bases). Specimen: PBMCs. CDR3 in DNA: TGTGCCAGCAGCCCGACTAGGAGAGAGACCCAGTACTTC. It translates to CASSPTRRETQYF.